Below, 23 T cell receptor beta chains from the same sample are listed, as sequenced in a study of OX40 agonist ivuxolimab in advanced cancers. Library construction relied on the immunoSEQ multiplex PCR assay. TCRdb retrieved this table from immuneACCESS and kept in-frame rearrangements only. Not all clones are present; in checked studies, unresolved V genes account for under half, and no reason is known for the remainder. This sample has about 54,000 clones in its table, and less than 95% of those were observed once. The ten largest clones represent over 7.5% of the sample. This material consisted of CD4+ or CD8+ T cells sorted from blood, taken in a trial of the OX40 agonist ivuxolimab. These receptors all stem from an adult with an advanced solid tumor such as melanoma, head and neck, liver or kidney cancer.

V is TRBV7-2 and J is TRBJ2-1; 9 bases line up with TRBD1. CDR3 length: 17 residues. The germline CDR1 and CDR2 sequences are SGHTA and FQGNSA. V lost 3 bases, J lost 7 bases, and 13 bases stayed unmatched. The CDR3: CASSLTPGQGLLNEQFF. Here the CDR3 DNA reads TGTGCCAGCAGCTTGACACCGGGACAGGGTCTTCTAAATGAGCAGTTCTTC.

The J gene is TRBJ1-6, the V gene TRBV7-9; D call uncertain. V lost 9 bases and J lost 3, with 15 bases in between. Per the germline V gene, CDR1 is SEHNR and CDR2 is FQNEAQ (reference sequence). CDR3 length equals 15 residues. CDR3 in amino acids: CASSGLSFYNSPLHF. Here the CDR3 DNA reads TGTGCCAGTTCCGGGCTTAGCTTCTATAATTCACCCCTCCACTTT.

This CDR3 is CASSLERGQVDTQYF. CDR3 in DNA: TGTGCCAGCAGCTTAGAACGGGGGCAGGTAGATACGCAGTATTTT. The V gene is TRBV7-6, the J gene TRBJ2-3, with D possibly being TRBD1 or TRBD2 (6 bases each). Germline V lookup: CDR1 SGHVS, CDR2 FNYEAQ. V was pared by 1 base and J by 5 bases, with 13 bases between. CDR3 length: 15 residues. The whole variable domain, remainder taken from reference TRBV7-6 and TRBJ2-3, is GAGVSQSPRYKVTKRGQDVALRCDPISGHVSLYWYRQALGQGPEFLTYFNYEAQQDKSGLPNDRFSAERPEGSISTLTIQRTEQRDSAMYRCASSLERGQVDTQYFGPGTRLTVL.

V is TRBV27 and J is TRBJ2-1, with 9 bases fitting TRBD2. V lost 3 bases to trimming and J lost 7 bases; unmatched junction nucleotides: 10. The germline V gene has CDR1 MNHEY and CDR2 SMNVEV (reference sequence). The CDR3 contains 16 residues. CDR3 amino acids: CASSLVVSGRGNEQFF. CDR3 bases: TGTGCCAGCAGTTTGGTGGTTAGCGGGAGAGGAAATGAGCAGTTCTTC.

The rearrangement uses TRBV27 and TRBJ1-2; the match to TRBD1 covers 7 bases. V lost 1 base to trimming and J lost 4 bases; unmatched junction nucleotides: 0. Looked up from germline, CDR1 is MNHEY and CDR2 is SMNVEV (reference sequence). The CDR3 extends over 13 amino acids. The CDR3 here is CASSLYRGYGYTF. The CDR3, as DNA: TGTGCCAGCAGTTTATACAGGGGCTATGGCTACACCTTC.

CDR3 DNA: TGCGCCAGCAGCCAAGATGAAGTGGAGCAGTTCTTC. Its translation: CASSQDEVEQFF. The chain links TRBV4-1 to TRBJ2-1; D is undetermined. Per germline, CDR1 MGHRA and CDR2 YSYEKL. V lost 0 bases, J lost 10 bases, and 7 bases lay in between. This CDR3 has 12 amino acids.

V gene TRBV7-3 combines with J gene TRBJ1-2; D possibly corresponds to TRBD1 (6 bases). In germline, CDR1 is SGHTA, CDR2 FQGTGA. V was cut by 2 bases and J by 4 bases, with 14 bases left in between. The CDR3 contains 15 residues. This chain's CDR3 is CASSLSGGTRYGYTF. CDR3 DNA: TGTGCCAGCAGCTTATCGGGGGGCACCCGCTATGGCTACACCTTC. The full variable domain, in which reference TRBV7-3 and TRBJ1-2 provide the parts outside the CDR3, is GAGVSQTPSNKVTEKGKYVELRCDPISGHTALYWYRQSLGQGPEFLIYFQGTGAADDSGLPNDRFFAVRPEGSVSTLKIQRTERGDSAVYLCASSLSGGTRYGYTFGSGTRLTVV.

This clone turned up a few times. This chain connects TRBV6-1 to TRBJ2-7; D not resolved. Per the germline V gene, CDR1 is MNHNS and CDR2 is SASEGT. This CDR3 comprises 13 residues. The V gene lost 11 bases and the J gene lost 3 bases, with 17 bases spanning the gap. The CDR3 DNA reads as TGTGCCTTACGAAGGGAACTTCACTACGAGCAGTACTTC. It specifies CALRRELHYEQYF.

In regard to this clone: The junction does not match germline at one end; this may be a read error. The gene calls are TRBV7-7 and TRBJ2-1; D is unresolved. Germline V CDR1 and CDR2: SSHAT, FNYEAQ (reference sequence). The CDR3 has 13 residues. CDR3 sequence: CASSLSSYNEQFF. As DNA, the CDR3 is TGTGCTAGCAGCCTTAGCTCCTACAATGAGCAGTTCTTC.

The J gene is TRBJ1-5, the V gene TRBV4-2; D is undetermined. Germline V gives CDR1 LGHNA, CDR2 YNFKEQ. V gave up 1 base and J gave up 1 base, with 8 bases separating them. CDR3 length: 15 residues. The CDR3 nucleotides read TGTGCCAGCAGCCAAGGGAATCCAAGCAATCAGCCCCAGCATTTT. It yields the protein CASSQGNPSNQPQHF.

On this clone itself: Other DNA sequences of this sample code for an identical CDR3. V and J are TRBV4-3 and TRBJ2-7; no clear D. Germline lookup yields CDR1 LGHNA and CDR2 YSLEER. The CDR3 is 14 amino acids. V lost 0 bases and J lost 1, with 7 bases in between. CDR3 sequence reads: CASSQDSGSYEQYF. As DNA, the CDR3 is TGCGCCAGCAGCCAAGATTCCGGTTCCTACGAGCAGTACTTC.

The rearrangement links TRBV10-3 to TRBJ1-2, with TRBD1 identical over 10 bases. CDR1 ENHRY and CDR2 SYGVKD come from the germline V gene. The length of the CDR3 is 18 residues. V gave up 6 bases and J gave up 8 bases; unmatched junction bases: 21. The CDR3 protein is CAISELSGDQDRGFGYTF. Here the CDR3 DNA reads TGTGCCATCAGCGAGCTATCGGGGGACCAGGACAGGGGGTTCGGCTACACCTTC.

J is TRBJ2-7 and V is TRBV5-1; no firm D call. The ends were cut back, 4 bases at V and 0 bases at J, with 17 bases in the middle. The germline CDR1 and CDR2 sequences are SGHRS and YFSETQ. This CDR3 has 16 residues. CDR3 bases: TGCGCCAGCAGCCCGGACGTCTATCGAAGCTCCTACGAGCAGTACTTC. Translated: CASSPDVYRSSYEQYF.

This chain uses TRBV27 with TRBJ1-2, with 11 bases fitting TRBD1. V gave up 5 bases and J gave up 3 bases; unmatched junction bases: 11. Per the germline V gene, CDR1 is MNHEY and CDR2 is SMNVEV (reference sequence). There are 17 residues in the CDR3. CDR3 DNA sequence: TGTGCCAGCAGTCCTGGGACAGGGGGACTAGTTGACTATGGCTACACCTTC. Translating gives CASSPGTGGLVDYGYTF.

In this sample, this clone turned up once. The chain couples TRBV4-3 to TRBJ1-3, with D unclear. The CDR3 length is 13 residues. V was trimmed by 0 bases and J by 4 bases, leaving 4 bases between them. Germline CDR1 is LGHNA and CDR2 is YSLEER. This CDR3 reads CASSQDGGNTIYF. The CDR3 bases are TGCGCCAGCAGCCAAGATGGAGGAAACACCATATATTTT.

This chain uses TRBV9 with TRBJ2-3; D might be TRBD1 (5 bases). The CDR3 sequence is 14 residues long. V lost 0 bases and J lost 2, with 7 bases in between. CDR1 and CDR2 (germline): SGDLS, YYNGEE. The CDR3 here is CASSVGTFTDTQYF. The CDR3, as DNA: TGTGCCAGCAGCGTAGGGACATTCACAGATACGCAGTATTTT. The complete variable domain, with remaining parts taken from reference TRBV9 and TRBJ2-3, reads DSGVTQTPKHLITATGQRVTLRCSPRSGDLSVYWYQQSLDQGLQFLIQYYNGEERAKGNILERFSAQQFPDLHSELNLSSLELGDSALYFCASSVGTFTDTQYFGPGTRLTVL.

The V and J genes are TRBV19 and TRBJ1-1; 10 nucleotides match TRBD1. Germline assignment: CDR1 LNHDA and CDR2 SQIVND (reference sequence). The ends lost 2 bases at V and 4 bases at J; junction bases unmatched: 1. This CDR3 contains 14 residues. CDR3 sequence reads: CASSIRTGGTEAFF. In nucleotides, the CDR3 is TGTGCCAGTAGTATAAGGACAGGGGGCACTGAAGCTTTCTTT.

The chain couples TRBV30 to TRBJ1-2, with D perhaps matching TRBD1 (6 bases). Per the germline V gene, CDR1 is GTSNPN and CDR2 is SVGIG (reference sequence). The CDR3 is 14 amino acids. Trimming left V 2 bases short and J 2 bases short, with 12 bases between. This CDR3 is CAWSLGGRNYGYTF. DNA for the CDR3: TGTGCCTGGAGTCTCGGGGGCCGGAACTATGGCTACACCTTC.

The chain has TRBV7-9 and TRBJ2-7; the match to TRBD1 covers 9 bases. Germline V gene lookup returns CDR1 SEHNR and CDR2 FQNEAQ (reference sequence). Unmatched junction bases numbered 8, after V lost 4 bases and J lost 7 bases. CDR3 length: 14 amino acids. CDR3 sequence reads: CASSSGTGFEEQYF. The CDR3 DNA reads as TGTGCCAGCAGCTCCGGGACAGGGTTTGAAGAGCAGTACTTC.

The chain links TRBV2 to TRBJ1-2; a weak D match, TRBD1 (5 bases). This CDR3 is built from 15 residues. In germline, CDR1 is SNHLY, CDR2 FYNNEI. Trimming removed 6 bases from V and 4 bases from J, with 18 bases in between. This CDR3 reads CASSDDGGRIYGYTF. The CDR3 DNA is TGTGCCAGCAGCGACGACGGGGGTCGGATCTATGGCTACACCTTC.

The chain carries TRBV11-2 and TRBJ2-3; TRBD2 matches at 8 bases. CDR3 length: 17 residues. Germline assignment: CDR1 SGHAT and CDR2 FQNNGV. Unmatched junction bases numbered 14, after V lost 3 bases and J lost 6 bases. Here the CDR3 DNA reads TGTGCCAGCAGCTTTCGGGCACCGGGACTAGTACCCGATACGCAGTATTTT. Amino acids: CASSFRAPGLVPDTQYF.

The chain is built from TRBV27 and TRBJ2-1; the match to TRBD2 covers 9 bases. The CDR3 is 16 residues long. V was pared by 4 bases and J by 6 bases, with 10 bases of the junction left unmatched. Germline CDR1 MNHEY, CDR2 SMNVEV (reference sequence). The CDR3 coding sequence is TGTGCCAGCAGTTCCCCCCTAGCGGGATTACTCAATGAGCAGTTCTTC. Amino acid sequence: CASSSPLAGLLNEQFF.

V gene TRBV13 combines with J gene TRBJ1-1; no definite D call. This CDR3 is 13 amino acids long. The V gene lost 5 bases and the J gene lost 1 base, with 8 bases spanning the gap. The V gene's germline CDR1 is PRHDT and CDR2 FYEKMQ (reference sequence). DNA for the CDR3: TGTGCCAGCAGCACCCAGAGGAACACTGAAGCTTTCTTT. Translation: CASSTQRNTEAFF.